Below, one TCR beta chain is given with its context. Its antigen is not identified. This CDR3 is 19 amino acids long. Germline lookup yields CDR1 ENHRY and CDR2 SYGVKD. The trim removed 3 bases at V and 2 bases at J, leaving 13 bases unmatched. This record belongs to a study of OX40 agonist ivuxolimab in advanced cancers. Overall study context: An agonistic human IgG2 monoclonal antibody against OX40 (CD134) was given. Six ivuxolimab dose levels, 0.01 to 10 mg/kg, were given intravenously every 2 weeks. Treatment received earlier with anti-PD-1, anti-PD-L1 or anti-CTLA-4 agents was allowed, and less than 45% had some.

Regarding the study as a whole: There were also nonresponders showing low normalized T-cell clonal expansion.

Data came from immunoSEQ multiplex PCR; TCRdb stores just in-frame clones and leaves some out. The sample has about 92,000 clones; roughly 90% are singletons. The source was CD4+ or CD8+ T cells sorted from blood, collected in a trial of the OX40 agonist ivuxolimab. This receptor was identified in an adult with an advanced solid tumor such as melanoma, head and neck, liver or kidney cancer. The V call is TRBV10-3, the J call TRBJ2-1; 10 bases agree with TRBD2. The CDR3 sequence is CAISDQISRTSGTYNEQFF. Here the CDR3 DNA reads TGTGCCATCAGTGACCAAATTTCCCGGACTAGCGGTACCTACAATGAGCAGTTCTTC.